The subject of this entry is one TCR beta chain. CDR3 length: 16 amino acids. V lost 3 bases and J lost 3; bases outside the gene matches: 4. Per germline, CDR1 SEHNR and CDR2 FQNEAQ (reference sequence). Produced via immunoSEQ multiplex PCR; TCRdb's table is partial and in-frame only. This table has roughly 14,000 clones, 70% to 90% appearing once. This sample was included in a study of T cell changes during pregnancy in multiple sclerosis. This chain uses TRBV7-9 with TRBJ2-2, with TRBD1 matching 10 bases. This clonotype was obtained from a female donor with multiple sclerosis, enrolled in a pregnancy study. The material sequenced was CD8+ T cells from peripheral blood mononuclear cells, taken in the first trimester of pregnancy. CDR3 DNA sequence: TGTGCCAGCAGCTTGGGACAGGGGCTATACACCGGGGAGCTGTTTTTT. It translates to CASSLGQGLYTGELFF.